The 32 T cell receptor beta chains reported below all come from one sample, sequenced in a study of prognosis after radiotherapy for stage I lung cancer. Starting from genomic DNA, TCR beta CDR3 was amplified through two-round multiplex PCR. Initially, in first-round PCR, primers specific to each TRBV and TRBJ gene were used. A single record per CDR3 protein comes from TCRdb applying MiXCR to the multiplex PCR reads. The table lists under 75,000 distinct CDR3 sequences, around 27% of them singletons. The sample in question was PBMCs, obtained before or after stereotactic body radiation therapy (not recorded which). The source is a donor aged 50 or older with non-small cell lung cancer.

Concerning this clonotype itself: It is likely a read error: a sequence one base away is far more abundant. The J gene is TRBJ2-3, the V gene TRBV6-4; D gene unclear. The CDR3 is 13 amino acids. The germline gives CDR1 MRHNA, CDR2 SNTAGT. As DNA, the CDR3 is TGTGCCAGCAGTCACCCCGGCACACATACGCAGTATTTT. Encoded protein: CASSHPGTHTQYF.

This clonotype has at least ten counts. This chain connects TRBV28 to TRBJ1-1; no clear D gene. Germline loops: CDR1 MDHEN, CDR2 SYDVKM. Trimming stripped 1 base from V and 5 bases from J, with 11 bases between. The length of the CDR3 is 14 residues. Here the CDR3 reads CASSLYSGRTEAFF. The CDR3 bases are TGTGCCAGCAGTTTATATTCGGGAAGGACTGAAGCTTTCTTT. Supplemented by reference TRBV28 and TRBJ1-1, the full variable domain reads DVKVTQSSRYLVKRTGEKVFLECVQDMDHENMFWYRQDPGLGLRLIYFSYDVKMKEKGDIPEGYSVSREKKERFSLILESASTNQTSMYLCASSLYSGRTEAFFGQGTRLTVV.

This clonotype was found many times. The CDR3 region is CASSLMETSGGTTYNEQFF. As DNA, the CDR3 is TGTGCCAGCAGCTTAATGGAGACTAGCGGGGGAACTACCTACAATGAGCAGTTCTTC. This chain links TRBV7-3 with TRBJ2-1, with 12 nucleotides matching TRBD2. The CDR3 sequence is 19 residues long. Looked up from germline, CDR1 is SGHTA and CDR2 is FQGTGA. After removal of 1 base from V and 2 bases from J, the junction contained 9 bases not matched to a gene.

This clonotype was seen repeatedly, ten times or more. V is TRBV7-2 and J is TRBJ2-1; no reliable D call. This CDR3 has 12 residues. V lost 1 base, J lost 11 bases, and 9 bases lay in between. Germline CDR1 reads SGHTA; CDR2 reads FQGNSA. The CDR3 DNA reads TGTGCCAGCAGCTTAGATGCGGCCCAGCAGTTCTTC. Protein: CASSLDAAQQFF.

This clonotype was detected ten times or more. The CDR3 coding sequence is TGTGCCAGCAGTTACCACCGGGACAGGGGAACAGGCTACACCTTC. It is translated as CASSYHRDRGTGYTF. The rearrangement joins TRBV6-2 or TRBV6-3 to TRBJ1-2; TRBD1 aligns across 10 bases. CDR3 length equals 15 residues. The V segment lost 2 bases and the J segment 8 bases; nucleotides outside the gene matches: 8. In germline, CDR1 is MNHEY, CDR2 SVGEGT.

The chain couples TRBV6-2 or TRBV6-3 to TRBJ2-7, with D unclear. The length of the CDR3 is 16 residues. The germline V and J ends were trimmed by 4 bases and 3 bases, with 19 bases remaining between them. Germline V gene data show CDR1 as MNHEY and CDR2 as SVGEGT. The DNA of the CDR3 is TGTGCCAGCAGTTTGGATGAGAGTTTCCCCTACTACGAGCAGTACTTC. Residues: CASSLDESFPYYEQYF.

This clonotype was seen at least ten times. The gene calls are TRBV6-1 and TRBJ1-2; D possibly corresponds to TRBD1 (5 bases). V dropped 6 bases and J dropped 2 bases, with 7 bases sitting between them. CDR1 and CDR2 (germline): MNHNS, SASEGT. There are 12 residues in the CDR3. The CDR3 sequence is CASRDTNYGYTF. The DNA for the CDR3 is TGTGCCAGCAGGGACACCAACTATGGCTACACCTTC.

This clonotype was counted ten times or more. The chain has TRBV6-5 and TRBJ2-2, with TRBD2 matching 13 bases. CDR1 is MNHEY and CDR2 is SVGAGI in the germline V gene. The CDR3 has 17 amino acids. The ends lost 4 bases at V and 4 bases at J; junction bases unmatched: 6. The chain's CDR3 is CASSSRTSGGTTGELFF. In DNA form, the CDR3 reads TGTGCCAGCAGTTCCAGGACTAGCGGGGGCACCACCGGGGAGCTGTTTTTT.

In the case of this clonotype: A junction end diverges from the germline sequence, so it may reflect a read error. This chain joins TRBV6-1 and TRBJ2-3; a possible D gene is TRBD1 (5 bases). The CDR3 totals 14 residues. CDR1 and CDR2 from the germline V gene are MNHNS and SASEGT. The CDR3 DNA reads as TGTGCCAGCAGCCGTACAGGTTTACCGGATACGCGGTATTTT. Its protein is CASSRTGLPDTRYF.

This clonotype was seen ten or more times. V and J are TRBV4-3 and TRBJ2-5; D tentatively fits TRBD1 or TRBD2 (5 bases each). CDR3 length: 15 amino acids. CDR1 is LGHNA, CDR2 YSLEER, per germline. V lost 0 bases, J lost 5 bases, and 13 bases lay in between. The CDR3, as DNA: TGCGCCAGCAGCCAAGATGAGCGGCAGGGCGAGACCCAGTACTTC. This gives the protein CASSQDERQGETQYF.

This clonotype was recorded once. A junction boundary mismatches the germline segment, possibly from a read error. The V call is TRBV20-1, the J call TRBJ2-3; 7 bases are shared with TRBD1. Germline lookup yields CDR1 DFQATT and CDR2 SNEGSKA (reference sequence). This CDR3 has 15 amino acids. CDR3 DNA: TGCAGTGCCCTTGCGGGCAGGGGGTTTGCAGATACGCGGTATTTT. Translated, it gives CSALAGRGFADTRYF.

Notes on this clonotype: A far larger clone is one base from this, pointing to a likely read error. The chain recombines TRBV6-4 with TRBJ1-6; D uncertain. This CDR3 has 13 amino acids. Germline V gene lookup returns CDR1 MRHNA and CDR2 SNTAGT. Written as DNA, the CDR3 is TGTGCCAGCAGTTACTCGAATGGTTCACCCCTCCACTTT. Encoded protein: CASSYSNGSPLHF.

This clonotype has ten or more counts. The chain combines TRBV27 with TRBJ1-5; maybe TRBD1 (5 bases). This CDR3 contains 15 residues. The V gene lost 2 bases and the J gene lost 4 bases, with 12 bases spanning the gap. Germline V gives CDR1 MNHEY, CDR2 SMNVEV (reference sequence). CDR3 bases: TGTGCCAGCAGTTTAGAGGGGATTCAAAATCAGCCCCAGCATTTT. Amino acids: CASSLEGIQNQPQHF.

As regards this clonotype: It is likely a read error: a sequence one base away is far more abundant. The chain uses TRBV7-9 and TRBJ2-7; D may be TRBD1 (6 bases). This CDR3 region has 17 residues. The germline gives CDR1 SEHNR, CDR2 FQNEAQ (reference sequence). Trimming stripped 3 bases from V and 2 bases from J, with 20 bases between. CDR3 in DNA: TGTGCCAGCAGCTTTGTAGGGGGACGGATCAATACCTACGAGCAGTACTTC. This gives the protein CASSFVGGRINTYEQYF. The variable domain in full, completed from reference TRBV7-9 and TRBJ2-7, reads DTGVSQNPRHKITKRGQNVTFRCDPISEHNRLYWYRQTLGQGPEFLTYFQNEAQLEKSRLLSDRFSAERPKGSFSTLEIQRTEQGDSAMYLCASSFVGGRINTYEQYFGPGTRLTVT.

This clonotype was seen at least ten times. The chain has TRBV10-3 and TRBJ1-1; D might be TRBD1 (5 bases). The germline V gene encodes CDR1 ENHRY and CDR2 SYGVKD. Trimming removed 0 bases at V and 4 bases at J, with 12 bases between. This CDR3 spans 15 amino acids. The CDR3 loop is CAISESSGGGTEAFF. In DNA, the CDR3 is TGTGCCATCAGTGAGTCATCGGGTGGGGGCACTGAAGCTTTCTTT.

This clonotype was seen many times. The chain has TRBV19 and TRBJ1-5, with TRBD1 matching over 8 bases. Trimming removed 4 bases from V and 4 bases from J; junction bases left unmatched: 3. Germline V gene sequence: CDR1 LNHDA, CDR2 SQIVND (reference sequence). This CDR3 has 14 amino acids. The CDR3 loop reads CASSTDRVNQPQHF. CDR3 sequence (DNA): TGTGCCAGTAGTACGGACAGGGTAAATCAGCCCCAGCATTTT.

This clonotype showed up many times. The V call is TRBV2, the J call TRBJ2-1; D might be TRBD1 (5 bases). Trimming stripped 6 bases from V and 7 bases from J, with 10 bases between. The germline V gene has CDR1 SNHLY and CDR2 FYNNEI. The CDR3 runs to 12 residues. CDR3 sequence reads: CASSLTVNEQFF. The CDR3 nucleotides read TGTGCCAGCAGCCTGACAGTTAATGAGCAGTTCTTC.

This clonotype was observed many times. The chain couples TRBV20-1 to TRBJ1-1; D gene ambiguous. Germline V CDR1 and CDR2: DFQATT, SNEGSKA (reference sequence). The length of the CDR3 is 11 residues. The CDR3 DNA is TGCAGCGGACGGTTGAACACTGAAGCTTTCTTT. Amino acid sequence: CSGRLNTEAFF.

Ten or more counts support this clonotype. The rearrangement joins TRBV5-6 to TRBJ2-7; TRBD1 matches 7 bases. CDR1 and CDR2 from the germline V gene are SGHDT and YYEEEE. V shed 4 bases and J 4 bases; nucleotides not matched to a gene: 8. The CDR3 is 14 residues long. The DNA for the CDR3 is TGTGCCAGCAGCCCGGGACAGACGGATTACGAGCAGTACTTC. Protein product: CASSPGQTDYEQYF.

The chain links TRBV6-2 or TRBV6-3 to TRBJ2-3; no firm D call. V lost 6 bases and J lost 3, with 10 bases in between. The length of the CDR3 is 13 residues. Germline CDR1 reads MNHEY; CDR2 reads SVGEGT. Here the CDR3 reads CASSKKGTDTQYF. CDR3 in DNA: TGTGCCAGCAGCAAGAAAGGGACAGATACGCAGTATTTT.

The chain couples TRBV19 to TRBJ2-7; 11 nucleotides line up with TRBD1. V dropped 7 bases and J dropped 2; count of bases not matched to a gene: 4. The germline V gene encodes CDR1 LNHDA and CDR2 SQIVND (reference sequence). The CDR3 sequence is 14 residues long. The CDR3 DNA follows: TGTGCCAGTATCGGGACAGGGGGTACCTACGAGCAGTACTTC. Encoded protein: CASIGTGGTYEQYF. Full variable domain (outside the CDR3, taken from reference TRBV19 and TRBJ2-7): DGGITQSPKYLFRKEGQNVTLSCEQNLNHDAMYWYRQDPGQGLRLIYYSQIVNDFQKGDIAEGYSVSREKKESFPLTVTSAQKNPTAFYLCASIGTGGTYEQYFGPGTRLTVT.

This clonotype occurred many times. V is TRBV6-9 and J is TRBJ1-1; D gene ambiguous. The CDR3 consists of 12 residues. Per the germline V gene, CDR1 is MNHGY and CDR2 is SVAAGI. V was trimmed by 3 bases and J by 7 bases, leaving 9 bases between them. CDR3 region: CASSYSNGEAFF. In DNA form, the CDR3 reads TGTGCCAGCAGTTACTCGAACGGTGAAGCTTTCTTT.

Notes on this clonotype: This could be a read error, since a much larger clone is one nucleotide away. The chain couples TRBV10-2 to TRBJ1-5; D not certain. Trimming removed 3 bases from V and 3 bases from J, with 9 bases in between. The CDR3 contains 14 residues. Per the germline V gene, CDR1 is WSHSY and CDR2 is SAAADI. DNA of the CDR3: TGCGCCAGCAGTGATGTCCACCACAATCAGCCCCAGCATTTT. Translated, it gives CASSDVHHNQPQHF.

This clonotype was counted many times. The chain has TRBV9 and TRBJ1-6; D gene unclear. The CDR3 runs 15 residues. The V end lost 3 bases, the J end lost 0 bases, and 7 bases lay between the germline ends. Germline CDR1 and CDR2: SGDLS and YYNGEE. The CDR3 is CASSAASSYNSPLHF. The CDR3 bases are TGTGCCAGCAGCGCGGCCAGCTCCTATAATTCACCCCTCCACTTT.

Many counts were recorded for this clonotype. The chain is built from TRBV7-2 and TRBJ2-4; 7 nucleotides agree with TRBD2. J gave up 4 bases and V 5 bases, and 5 bases lay outside the gene matches. The germline CDR1 and CDR2 sequences are SGHTA and FQGNSA. This CDR3 is built from 14 residues. The CDR3 DNA is TGTGCCAGCAGCCCCGCGGGGGATAAAAACATTCAGTACTTC. The encoded protein is CASSPAGDKNIQYF. The full variable domain, in which reference TRBV7-2 and TRBJ2-4 provide the parts outside the CDR3, is GAGVSQSPSNKVTEKGKDVELRCDPISGHTALYWYRQSLGQGLEFLIYFQGNSAPDKSGLPSDRFSAERTGGSVSTLTIQRTQQEDSAVYLCASSPAGDKNIQYFGAGTRLSVL.

As concerns this clonotype: The CDR3 carries no conserved terminal phenylalanine or tryptophan, so it likely arises from a read error. The chain combines TRBV3-1 with TRBJ1-1, with D uncertain. The ends were cut back, 4 bases at V and 2 bases at J, with 8 bases in the middle. Germline CDR1 reads LGHDT; CDR2 reads YNNKEL (reference sequence). The length of the CDR3 is 13 residues. CDR3 in DNA: TGTGCCAGCAGCCCAGTAGTCAACACTGAAGCTTTCTCT. Its protein is CASSPVVNTEAFS.

On this clonotype: This sequence may be a read error, since a much larger clone differs from it by one base. The chain recombines TRBV6-2 or TRBV6-3 with TRBJ2-5; D is undetermined. This CDR3 has 15 amino acids. CDR1 is MNHEY and CDR2 is SVGEGT in the germline V gene. The CDR3 bases are TGTGCCAGCAGATACTATCAAGACCCACAAGAGACCCATTACTTC. Protein sequence: CASRYYQDPQETHYF.

This clonotype has a count of ten or more. The chain has TRBV7-9 and TRBJ2-3; the D is unclear. The CDR3 contains 12 residues. The V end lost 1 base, the J end lost 6 bases, and 5 bases lay between the germline ends. Germline V CDR1 and CDR2: SEHNR, FQNEAQ (reference sequence). The CDR3 coding sequence is TGTGCCAGCAGCTTAGTTCGGGATACGCAGTATTTT. Translated: CASSLVRDTQYF.

For this clonotype: A much larger clone lies a single base off, so this may be a read error. The rearrangement links TRBV20-1 to TRBJ1-1, with 8 bases that match TRBD1. The junction had 5 bases not matched to a gene; V was cut back by 4 bases and J by 10 bases. CDR3 length: 11 amino acids. The germline V gene encodes CDR1 DFQATT and CDR2 SNEGSKA (reference sequence). CDR3 sequence (DNA): TGCAGTGCTAAGTCAGGGGGCTTAGCTTTCTTT. Protein product: CSAKSGGLAFF.

The sample holds many counts of this clonotype. V is TRBV20-1 and J is TRBJ2-3; 8 nucleotides match TRBD2. J lost 2 bases, V lost 4 bases, and 11 bases had no gene match. The CDR3 spans 16 residues. Germline V gene sequence: CDR1 DFQATT, CDR2 SNEGSKA (reference sequence). This chain's CDR3 is CSAIRGERGYTDTQYF. CDR3 in DNA: TGCAGTGCTATTCGCGGGGAGCGGGGGTACACAGATACGCAGTATTTT.

The rearrangement uses TRBV19 and TRBJ2-1; 7 positions match TRBD2. Unmatched junction bases numbered 17, after V lost 7 bases and J lost 8 bases. Per the germline V gene, CDR1 is LNHDA and CDR2 is SQIVND (reference sequence). This CDR3 region has 16 residues. CDR3 protein: CASKDGAGCRGYEQFF. The CDR3 region has the DNA TGTGCCAGTAAGGATGGAGCGGGGTGCCGAGGGTATGAGCAGTTCTTC.

Comment on this clonotype: A much larger clone sits a single nucleotide away, making a read error possible. The chain has TRBV3-1 and TRBJ2-1; tentatively, D is TRBD1 (5 bases). CDR1 and CDR2 from the germline V gene are LGHDT and YNNKEL (reference sequence). The CDR3 has 16 residues. The CDR3 reads CVSSPIKGLENNEQFF. CDR3 DNA sequence: TGTGTCAGCAGCCCTATTAAGGGGTTAGAGAACAATGAGCAGTTCTTC.